This T cell receptor beta chain was captured in a study of blood T cell repertoires in COVID-19. Generated by immunoSEQ multiplex PCR, the TCRdb table keeps only in-frame clones and is missing some. The sample gives 150,000 to 180,000 clones, about four fifths of which show up once; less than 30% is in the top ten. CDR3 length: 15 amino acids. CDR1 and CDR2 (germline): MNHEY, SMNVEV (reference sequence). V gave up 3 bases and J gave up 4 bases; unmatched junction bases: 6. Sequenced material: peripheral blood. This TCR came from a woman aged 60-70 years with acute or convalescent COVID-19. V gene TRBV27 combines with J gene TRBJ1-3, with 7 bases that match TRBD1. Here the CDR3 DNA reads TGTGCCAGCAGTTTCAGACAGGGCTCCGGAAACACCATATATTTT. Translation gives CASSFRQGSGNTIYF.